The 27 T cell receptor beta chains below all came from one sample that was sequenced in a study of blood T cell repertoires in COVID-19. Sequenced by immunoSEQ multiplex PCR; TCRdb stores in-frame clones only, minus some. The sample records some 99,000 clones, nearly 85% being singletons. Material: peripheral blood. Source of these receptors: a woman aged 45-65 years with acute or convalescent COVID-19.

The rearrangement joins TRBV9 to TRBJ2-1; 9 bases match TRBD2. The CDR3 is 15 residues long. Germline V gives CDR1 SGDLS, CDR2 YYNGEE. Unmatched junction bases numbered 11, after V lost 4 bases and J lost 9 bases. In nucleotides, the CDR3 is TGTGCCAGCAGCCCTCCCGCGGGGGGGGCCGGTGAGCAGTTCTTC. Translated: CASSPPAGGAGEQFF.

V gene TRBV3-1 (or the pseudogene TRBV3-2) combines with J gene TRBJ2-7; 10 bases fit TRBD1. J was trimmed by 3 bases and V by 4 bases; bases with no gene match: 3. This CDR3 is 14 amino acids long. Germline assignment: CDR1 LGHDT and CDR2 YNNKEL (reference sequence). The CDR3 region has the DNA TGTGCCAGCAGCCCCGGGACAGGGGACTACGAGCAGTACTTC. Translating it yields CASSPGTGDYEQYF.

This chain links TRBV5-6 with TRBJ2-5, with a possible D match to TRBD2 (6 bases). The germline V and J ends were trimmed by 4 bases and 4 bases, with 14 bases remaining between them. The CDR3 has 14 amino acids. Germline CDR1 reads SGHDT; CDR2 reads YYEEEE. CDR3 region: CASSPDGRGETQYF. The CDR3, as DNA: TGTGCCAGCAGCCCGGACGGGCGGGGAGAGACCCAGTACTTC. Full variable domain (remainder filled in from reference TRBV5-6 and TRBJ2-5): DAGVTQSPTHLIKTRGQQVTLRCSPKSGHDTVSWYQQALGQGPQFIFQYYEEEERQRGNFPDRFSGHQFPNYSSELNVNALLLGDSALYLCASSPDGRGETQYFGPGTRLLVL.

This clone turned up a few times. The rearrangement links TRBV3-1 (or the pseudogene TRBV3-2) to TRBJ2-1; 8 nucleotides match TRBD1. This CDR3 region has 15 residues. Germline V gene lookup returns CDR1 LGHDT and CDR2 YNNKEL (reference sequence). V trimming: 3 bases; J trimming: 10 bases; junction bases outside the gene matches: 11. CDR3 sequence reads: CASSHPWTGWLEQFF. The DNA of the CDR3 is TGTGCCAGCAGCCACCCCTGGACAGGGTGGTTGGAGCAGTTCTTC.

This clone appeared a single time. V is TRBV6-5 and J is TRBJ2-2; weak D call: TRBD1 (5 bases). Trimming pared 6 bases from V and 6 bases from J, leaving 17 bases between. The germline gives CDR1 MNHEY, CDR2 SVGAGI. The CDR3 sequence is 15 residues long. Written as DNA, the CDR3 is TGTGCCAGCAGCCTTACTCAATCAGGGTCCGGGGAGCTGTTTTTT. Amino acid sequence: CASSLTQSGSGELFF.

The rearrangement links TRBV12-5 to TRBJ1-5, with 9 bases matching TRBD1. Germline assignment: CDR1 LGHNT and CDR2 FRNRAP. This CDR3 region has 15 residues. With 6 bases clipped from V and 4 bases from J, the junction kept 7 bases outside the gene matches. DNA of the CDR3: TGTGCTAGTGGCGGGACAGGGAGCGGGAATCAGCCCCAGCATTTT. This sequence encodes CASGGTGSGNQPQHF.

V usage is TRBV15 and J usage is TRBJ2-1, with D possibly being TRBD1 (5 bases). Germline CDR1 LNHNV, CDR2 YYDKDF (reference sequence). The V gene lost 5 bases and the J gene lost 6 bases, with 26 bases spanning the gap. The CDR3 runs to 18 residues. For the CDR3, the DNA is TGTGCCACCAGCCCCATTTGGGGCGGCAGGGAAGGCGGCAATGAGCAGTTCTTC. Residues: CATSPIWGGREGGNEQFF.

This sequence joins TRBV15 and TRBJ2-3; TRBD2 agrees at 10 bases. The CDR3 length is 16 residues. V dropped 1 base and J dropped 2; count of bases not matched to a gene: 3. The V gene's germline CDR1 is LNHNV and CDR2 YYDKDF (reference sequence). CDR3 region: CATSRGLAGYTDTQYF. The DNA of the CDR3 is TGTGCCACCAGCAGAGGACTAGCGGGCTACACAGATACGCAGTATTTT.

Only a few counts were recorded for this clone. This sequence joins TRBV30 and TRBJ1-6; no firm D call. The CDR3 sequence is 14 residues long. V lost 0 bases and J 10 bases, leaving 13 bases between the germline ends. Germline V lookup: CDR1 GTSNPN, CDR2 SVGIG (reference sequence). The CDR3 DNA follows: TGTGCCTGGAGTGTTGGTCTGCGGGAGTCACCCCTCCACTTT. This codes for CAWSVGLRESPLHF.

The rearrangement joins TRBV18 to TRBJ2-3, with 8 nucleotides matching TRBD2. From germline, CDR1 is KGHSH and CDR2 LQKENI. V lost 6 bases and J lost 4; bases outside the gene matches: 9. CDR3 size: 15 residues. In nucleotides, the CDR3 is TGTGCCAGCTCCCGTCGGACTAGCAGCGCAGATACGCAGTATTTT. This sequence encodes CASSRRTSSADTQYF. Complete variable domain (other parts from reference TRBV18 and TRBJ2-3): NAGVMQNPRHLVRRRGQEARLRCSPMKGHSHVYWYRQLPEEGLKFMVYLQKENIIDESGMPKERFSAEFPKEGPSILRIQQVVRGDSAAYFCASSRRTSSADTQYFGPGTRLTVL.

V is TRBV28 and J is TRBJ1-4; D gene uncertain. V was clipped by 7 bases and J by 0 bases, with 18 bases between them. The CDR3 is 17 residues long. Germline CDR1 MDHEN, CDR2 SYDVKM. CDR3 residues: CASNPSVGSPTNEKLFF. CDR3 DNA: TGTGCCAGCAATCCGTCCGTCGGGTCTCCAACTAATGAAAAACTGTTTTTT. Supplemented by reference TRBV28 and TRBJ1-4, the full variable domain reads DVKVTQSSRYLVKRTGEKVFLECVQDMDHENMFWYRQDPGLGLRLIYFSYDVKMKEKGDIPEGYSVSREKKERFSLILESASTNQTSMYLCASNPSVGSPTNEKLFFGSGTQLSVL.

This clone was counted a single time. The chain recombines TRBV25-1 with TRBJ1-1; no reliable D call. This CDR3 has 13 amino acids. Germline loops: CDR1 MGHDK, CDR2 SYGVNS. V was cut by 0 bases and J by 5 bases, with 7 bases left in between. In DNA, the CDR3 is TGTGCCAGCAGTGAATACCCACAAACTGAAGCTTTCTTT. Encoded protein: CASSEYPQTEAFF.

CDR3 nucleotide sequence: TGTGCCACCTCGGACAGGCTCTATGGCTACACCTTC. Translation: CATSDRLYGYTF. V usage is TRBV19 and J usage is TRBJ1-2; 7 bases line up with TRBD1. The V gene's germline CDR1 is LNHDA and CDR2 SQIVND (reference sequence). The CDR3 has 12 amino acids. Trimming removed 10 bases from V and 4 bases from J; junction bases left unmatched: 6.

V and J are TRBV12-5 and TRBJ2-7; 9 nucleotides agree with TRBD1. This CDR3 region has 15 residues. The V gene's germline CDR1 is LGHNT and CDR2 FRNRAP. J gave up 0 bases and V 7 bases, and 7 bases lay outside the gene matches. The chain's CDR3 is CASAFPDRGSYEQYF. DNA for the CDR3: TGTGCTAGTGCCTTTCCGGACAGGGGCTCCTACGAGCAGTACTTC.

V and J are TRBV5-1 and TRBJ1-1; D may be TRBD1 (6 bases). The CDR3 totals 14 residues. The germline V gene has CDR1 SGHRS and CDR2 YFSETQ. V was cut by 4 bases and J by 1 base, with 11 bases left in between. The CDR3 loop reads CASSVSTGNTEAFF. CDR3 nucleotides: TGCGCCAGCAGCGTCTCGACAGGGAACACTGAAGCTTTCTTT.

The CDR3 DNA reads as TGTGCCAGCAGCGTAGGACAGGGGTTTTTATCCTACGAGCAGTACTTC. Translating gives CASSVGQGFLSYEQYF. This rearrangement joins TRBV9 to TRBJ2-7, with 8 bases aligning to TRBD1. V lost 0 bases to trimming and J lost 1 base; unmatched junction nucleotides: 6. The CDR3 length is 16 residues. Germline CDR1 SGDLS, CDR2 YYNGEE. Full variable domain (remainder filled in from reference TRBV9 and TRBJ2-7): DSGVTQTPKHLITATGQRVTLRCSPRSGDLSVYWYQQSLDQGLQFLIQYYNGEERAKGNILERFSAQQFPDLHSELNLSSLELGDSALYFCASSVGQGFLSYEQYFGPGTRLTVT.

The rearrangement joins TRBV5-1 to TRBJ2-1; 12 nucleotides match TRBD2. Unmatched junction bases numbered 9, after V lost 7 bases and J lost 7 bases. Per the germline V gene, CDR1 is SGHRS and CDR2 is YFSETQ. The CDR3 is 15 residues long. CDR3 in amino acids: CASHPLAGGDNEQFF. DNA of the CDR3: TGCGCCAGCCACCCCCTAGCGGGGGGGGATAATGAGCAGTTCTTC.

The CDR3 protein is CASSQGAEGTEAFF. CDR3 nucleotides: TGTGCCAGCTCACAGGGGGCCGAGGGCACTGAAGCTTTCTTT. The rearrangement links TRBV18 to TRBJ1-1, with 7 nucleotides matching TRBD1. The CDR3 has 14 residues. With 4 bases clipped from V and 4 bases from J, the junction kept 6 bases outside the gene matches. The germline V gene has CDR1 KGHSH and CDR2 LQKENI. Complete variable domain (other parts from reference TRBV18 and TRBJ1-1): NAGVMQNPRHLVRRRGQEARLRCSPMKGHSHVYWYRQLPEEGLKFMVYLQKENIIDESGMPKERFSAEFPKEGPSILRIQQVVRGDSAAYFCASSQGAEGTEAFFGQGTRLTVV.

The chain combines TRBV19 with TRBJ2-3; maybe TRBD2 (7 bases). CDR3 size: 15 residues. Germline V lookup: CDR1 LNHDA, CDR2 SQIVND (reference sequence). Trimming shortened V by 4 bases and J by 9 bases, and 20 bases separated the two germline ends. CDR3 DNA: TGTGCCAGTAGTAAGAGAAGGGGGGGGAGCGACACGCAGTATTTT. It yields the protein CASSKRRGGSDTQYF.

V is TRBV9 and J is TRBJ1-2; TRBD1 matches 9 bases. Trimming cost V 7 bases and J 4 bases; bases outside gene matches: 8. This CDR3 has 14 residues. CDR1 is SGDLS, CDR2 YYNGEE, per germline. For the CDR3, the DNA is TGTGCCAGCGGGACGGGGACAGGGTCCTATGGCTACACCTTC. Translation gives CASGTGTGSYGYTF.

The CDR3 DNA follows: TGCGCCAGCAGCCCCGGAGCGGGATCCCGGGATTCACCCCTCCACTTT. This encodes CASSPGAGSRDSPLHF. The J gene is TRBJ1-6, the V gene TRBV5-1; no definite D call. Trimming shortened V by 4 bases and J by 8 bases, and 19 bases separated the two germline ends. The germline V gene encodes CDR1 SGHRS and CDR2 YFSETQ. The CDR3 is 16 residues long.

The chain joins TRBV19 to TRBJ1-2; the match to TRBD1 covers 10 bases. The CDR3 totals 14 residues. CDR1 and CDR2 from the germline V gene are LNHDA and SQIVND (reference sequence). V gave up 11 bases and J gave up 3 bases; unmatched junction bases: 9. CDR3 sequence reads: CACARTGGDYGYTF. CDR3 nucleotides: TGTGCCTGTGCTCGGACAGGGGGGGACTATGGCTACACCTTC.

The rearrangement joins TRBV1 to TRBJ2-3; the D segment call TRBD2 is taken from the table without a DNA check. TRBV1 is tagged as a pseudogene. The CDR3 runs 19 residues. The CDR3 protein is CTSSRTHSGGAFLTDTQYF. The CDR3, as DNA: TGCACCAGCAGCCGGACTCATAGCGGGGGGGCATTTTTAACAGATACGCAGTATTTT.

The chain carries TRBV7-3 and TRBJ2-1, with D unresolved. The CDR3 sequence is 13 residues long. The V end lost 5 bases, the J end lost 3 bases, and 8 bases lay between the germline ends. In germline, CDR1 is SGHTA, CDR2 FQGTGA. The CDR3 DNA follows: TGTGCCAGCAGCCCGCCAGGCTACAATGAGCAGTTCTTC. Residues: CASSPPGYNEQFF.

The rearrangement links TRBV25-1 to TRBJ1-4; 7 bases are shared with TRBD1. With 5 bases clipped from V and 7 bases from J, the junction kept 7 bases outside the gene matches. CDR1 is MGHDK, CDR2 SYGVNS, per germline. The CDR3 runs to 14 residues. The CDR3 loop is CASSSGQPLEKLFF. In DNA, the CDR3 is TGTGCCAGCAGTTCGGGACAGCCTCTTGAAAAACTGTTTTTT.

CDR3 loop: CASEENFSNQPQHF. The CDR3 nucleotides read TGTGCCAGTGAAGAGAACTTTAGCAATCAGCCCCAGCATTTT. The V and J genes are TRBV6-5 and TRBJ1-5, with no clear D. The CDR3 length is 14 residues. Trimming cost V 9 bases and J 0 bases, with 12 bases left between them. Germline CDR1 is MNHEY and CDR2 is SVGAGI.

The chain recombines TRBV19 with TRBJ2-7; no clear D. V lost 4 bases, J lost 6 bases, and 13 bases lay in between. The CDR3 is 13 residues long. Germline CDR1 is LNHDA and CDR2 is SQIVND (reference sequence). Written as DNA, the CDR3 is TGTGCCAGTAGTACCCACCGACCGGGCGAGCAGTACTTC. Amino acid sequence: CASSTHRPGEQYF.